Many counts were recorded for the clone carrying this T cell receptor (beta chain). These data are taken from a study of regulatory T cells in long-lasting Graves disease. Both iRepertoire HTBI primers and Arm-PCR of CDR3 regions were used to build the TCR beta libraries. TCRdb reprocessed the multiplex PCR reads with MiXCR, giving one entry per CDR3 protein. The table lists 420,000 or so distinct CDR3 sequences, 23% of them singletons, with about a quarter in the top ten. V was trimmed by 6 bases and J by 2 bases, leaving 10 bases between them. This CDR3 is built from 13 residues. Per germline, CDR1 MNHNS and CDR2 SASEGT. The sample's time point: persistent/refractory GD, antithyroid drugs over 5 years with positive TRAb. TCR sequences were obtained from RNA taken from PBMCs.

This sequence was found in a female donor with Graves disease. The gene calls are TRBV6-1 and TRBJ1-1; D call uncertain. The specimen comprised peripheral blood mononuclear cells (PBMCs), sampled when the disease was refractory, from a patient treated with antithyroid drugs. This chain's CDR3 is CASRPGRNTEAFF. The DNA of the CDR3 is TGTGCCAGCAGACCCGGGAGAAACACTGAAGCTTTCTTT.